A single sample is the source of the 27 T cell receptor beta chains below, sequenced in a study of T cell repertoires in cytomegalovirus infection. These receptors have no known antigen. TCRdb recomputed calls from the reads with MiXCR, one row per CDR3 protein. Altogether approximately 1,000,000 distinct CDR3 sequences are present, roughly 30% being singletons, with the ten largest covering about 14%. The specimen comprised cultured CD8+ T cells from PBMCs, sampled from culture after CMV antigen stimulation. The receptor source for this set is a human donor in good health (CMV status not recorded). Some clones in this sample may be carry-over from other donors' samples.

This clonotype was seen only a few times. At one boundary the junction diverges from the germline segment, which might be a read error. The gene calls are TRBV7-7 and TRBJ2-2, with D perhaps matching TRBD1 (5 bases). Germline CDR1 is SSHAT and CDR2 is FNYEAQ (reference sequence). This CDR3 has 15 amino acids. The CDR3 DNA is TGTGCTAGCAGCTTTAGACAGCAGAACACCGGGGAGCTGTTTTTT. Protein: CASSFRQQNTGELFF.

Only a few counts were recorded for this clonotype. The V call is TRBV27, the J call TRBJ2-5; D remains unclear. Germline values: CDR1 MNHEY, CDR2 SMNVEV (reference sequence). The V end was cut by 1 base, the J end by 2 bases, with 8 bases between. The CDR3 length is 14 residues. The CDR3 DNA reads TGTGCCAGCAGTTTATGGAACAGTCAAGAGACCCAGTACTTC. Its protein is CASSLWNSQETQYF.

This chain's CDR3 is CASSSPGQGRPQYF. The CDR3 region has the DNA TGTGCCAGCAGCTCCCCAGGACAGGGACGGCCCCAGTACTTC. The chain recombines TRBV13 with TRBJ2-5, with 8 positions matching TRBD1. CDR3 size: 14 residues. With V trimmed by 4 bases and J by 9 bases, 10 bases remained unmatched. Per the germline V gene, CDR1 is PRHDT and CDR2 is FYEKMQ (reference sequence).

This clonotype was recorded at least ten times. The chain combines TRBV5-1 with TRBJ2-2; D gene ambiguous. Germline assignment: CDR1 SGHRS and CDR2 YFSETQ. The length of the CDR3 is 13 residues. The ends were cut back, 1 base at V and 6 bases at J, with 7 bases in the middle. This CDR3 is CASSLIWAGELFF. For the CDR3, the DNA is TGCGCCAGCAGCTTGATTTGGGCCGGGGAGCTGTTTTTT.

A word on this clonotype: Just one base apart from a much larger clone, this may be a read error. The rearrangement joins TRBV7-2 to TRBJ2-3; the match to TRBD2 covers 8 bases. Germline loops: CDR1 SGHTA, CDR2 FQGNSA. Trimming at V came to 5 bases and at J to 2 bases, leaving 9 bases not matched to a gene. The CDR3 is 16 residues long. The chain's CDR3 is CASSHYSGEPTDTQYF. The CDR3 nucleotides are TGTGCCAGCAGCCACTATAGCGGGGAACCCACAGATACGCAGTATTTT. The variable domain in full, completed from reference TRBV7-2 and TRBJ2-3, reads GAGVSQSPSNKVTEKGKDVELRCDPISGHTALYWYRQSLGQGLEFLIYFQGNSAPDKSGLPSDRFSAERTGGSVSTLTIQRTQQEDSAVYLCASSHYSGEPTDTQYFGPGTRLTVL.

This clonotype was detected once. This rearrangement joins TRBV6-2 or TRBV6-3 to TRBJ1-1, with D possibly TRBD1 on 5 matching bases. CDR1 and CDR2 (germline): MNHEY, SVGEGT. The CDR3 contains 12 residues. V was cut by 0 bases and J by 14 bases, with 13 bases left in between. As DNA, the CDR3 is TGTGCCAGCAGTTACTCCGCCAGGGTAGAGTTCTTT. It yields the protein CASSYSARVEFF.

The chain recombines TRBV29-1 with TRBJ1-1, with TRBD1 matching over 7 bases. Germline trimming cut 2 bases from V and 1 base from J; bases unmatched to any gene: 10. CDR3 size: 16 residues. Germline lookup yields CDR1 SQVTM and CDR2 ANQGSEA. As DNA, the CDR3 is TGCAGCGTTGAACCTAGTAGGGGGCGAAGGAACACTGAAGCTTTCTTT. Its translation is CSVEPSRGRRNTEAFF.

This chain uses TRBV7-6 with TRBJ2-1, with 9 positions matching TRBD2. The CDR3 totals 15 residues. Germline V lookup: CDR1 SGHVS, CDR2 FNYEAQ. With 5 bases clipped from V and 6 bases from J, the junction kept 8 bases outside the gene matches. CDR3 bases: TGTGCCAGCAGCCGAACGGGGACTAGCACCAATGAGCAGTTCTTC. Translated: CASSRTGTSTNEQFF. The full variable domain, its missing parts supplied by reference TRBV7-6 and TRBJ2-1, is GAGVSQSPRYKVTKRGQDVALRCDPISGHVSLYWYRQALGQGPEFLTYFNYEAQQDKSGLPNDRFSAERPEGSISTLTIQRTEQRDSAMYRCASSRTGTSTNEQFFGPGTRLTVL.

This chain uses TRBV4-2 with TRBJ2-1; D is ambiguous. Between the trimmed V and J ends, which lost 2 bases and 0 bases, there was a span of 8 bases. CDR1 and CDR2 (germline): LGHNA, YNFKEQ. The CDR3 covers 15 residues. The CDR3 sequence: CASSQPDNSYNEQFF. The DNA for the CDR3 is TGTGCCAGCAGCCAACCAGATAACTCCTACAATGAGCAGTTCTTC.

This clonotype showed up just a few times. The chain joins TRBV4-1 to TRBJ1-5; D is unresolved. V lost 7 bases and J 1 base, leaving 20 bases between the germline ends. There are 17 residues in the CDR3. The germline CDR1 and CDR2 sequences are MGHRA and YSYEKL. The CDR3 DNA follows: TGCGCCAGCACTTTGTACGGGGATGCTTGGAGCAATCAGCCCCAGCATTTT. It specifies CASTLYGDAWSNQPQHF.

This clonotype was picked up a small number of times. The V call is TRBV7-3, the J call TRBJ2-7; no firm D call. Germline CDR1 SGHTA, CDR2 FQGTGA. V was shortened by 2 bases and J by 2 bases, with 7 bases between the two germline ends. The CDR3 length is 13 residues. CDR3 DNA: TGTGCCAGCAGCTTATACATAACCTACGAGCAGTACGTC. This sequence encodes CASSLYITYEQYV.

This clonotype was found a few times. The J gene is TRBJ2-1, the V gene TRBV7-6; D may be TRBD2 (6 bases). The V end lost 0 bases, the J end lost 2 bases, and 11 bases lay between the germline ends. CDR3 length: 16 residues. The germline V gene encodes CDR1 SGHVS and CDR2 FNYEAQ. CDR3 in DNA: TGTGCCAGCAGCTTAGCGTGGAGGGGTCCCTACAATGAGCAGTTCTTC. This encodes CASSLAWRGPYNEQFF.

The rearrangement links TRBV20-1 to TRBJ2-1; D call uncertain. The germline CDR1 and CDR2 sequences are DFQATT and SNEGSKA (reference sequence). CDR3 length equals 15 residues. The V gene lost 0 bases and the J gene lost 0 bases, with 9 bases spanning the gap. The CDR3: CSARDLASSYNEQFF. The DNA for the CDR3 is TGCAGTGCTAGAGATCTCGCGAGCTCCTACAATGAGCAGTTCTTC.

This clonotype came up a few times. This chain links TRBV9 with TRBJ1-1, with a tentative D call TRBD1 (5 bases). Germline CDR1 reads SGDLS; CDR2 reads YYNGEE. The CDR3 totals 12 residues. V was shortened by 0 bases and J by 9 bases, with 9 bases between the two germline ends. In nucleotides, the CDR3 is TGTGCCAGCAGCGTAGACCAGGGACAAGCTTTCTTT. This gives the protein CASSVDQGQAFF.

This clonotype was found a few times. The chain couples TRBV12-3 or TRBV12-4 to TRBJ1-5; no clear D gene. V was trimmed by 5 bases and J by 2 bases, leaving 16 bases between them. The CDR3 sequence is 16 residues long. For the CDR3, the DNA is TGTGCCAGCAGTCTGGGATTCCAGCGGGGCAATCAGCCCCAGCATTTT. Translation: CASSLGFQRGNQPQHF.

A few counts support this clonotype. This CDR3 reads CASSQDYPTATPETQYF. DNA for the CDR3: TGCGCCAGCAGCCAAGATTACCCGACTGCCACCCCAGAGACCCAGTACTTC. V and J are TRBV4-3 and TRBJ2-5, with unresolved D. CDR3 size: 17 residues. CDR1 and CDR2 (germline): LGHNA, YSLEER. V was clipped by 0 bases and J by 4 bases, with 18 bases between them.

J is TRBJ2-1 and V is TRBV5-8; perhaps TRBD1 as D (5 bases). CDR3 length: 12 amino acids. CDR1 and CDR2 from the germline V gene are SGHTS and YDEGEE. Trimming stripped 0 bases from V and 16 bases from J, with 14 bases between. CDR3 amino acids: CASSLALTGYFF. The CDR3 region has the DNA TGTGCCAGCAGCTTGGCCCTTACAGGATACTTCTTC.

The chain combines TRBV27 with TRBJ2-7; tentative D call: TRBD2 (5 bases). This CDR3 contains 16 residues. The germline V and J ends were trimmed by 6 bases and 2 bases, with 20 bases remaining between them. Germline CDR1 MNHEY, CDR2 SMNVEV (reference sequence). CDR3 sequence reads: CASSPFSETRTYEQYV. In nucleotides, the CDR3 is TGTGCCAGCAGCCCATTTAGCGAGACAAGGACCTACGAGCAGTACGTC.

The chain combines TRBV4-1 with TRBJ2-2; D not certain. CDR1 is MGHRA, CDR2 YSYEKL, per germline. V lost 1 base to trimming and J lost 5 bases, with 8 bases between them. This CDR3 has 14 residues. The CDR3 sequence is CASSQVEQTGELFF. For the CDR3, the DNA is TGCGCCAGCAGCCAAGTGGAGCAGACCGGGGAGCTGTTTTTT.

This clonotype was detected a few times. The chain joins TRBV6-1 to TRBJ2-5; a weak D match, TRBD2 (5 bases). CDR1 and CDR2 from the germline V gene are MNHNS and SASEGT. V was trimmed by 5 bases and J by 3 bases, leaving 10 bases between them. This CDR3 spans 13 amino acids. DNA for the CDR3: TGTGCCAGCAGTCCACTAGTGGAAGAGACCCAGTACTTC. It codes for CASSPLVEETQYF.

V is TRBV7-6 and J is TRBJ2-6, with TRBD1 identical over 7 bases. Germline-derived CDR1 and CDR2 are SGHVS and FNYEAQ. V was pared by 3 bases and J by 0 bases, with 17 bases of the junction left unmatched. This CDR3 is built from 21 residues. CDR3 loop: CASSLLVQGTVVSSGANVLTF. CDR3 DNA sequence: TGTGCCAGCAGCTTGCTTGTACAGGGGACAGTCGTCAGCTCTGGGGCCAACGTCCTGACTTTC.

In its sample, this clonotype was seen a few times. The chain couples TRBV28 to TRBJ2-7; weak D call: TRBD1 (6 bases). The V gene's germline CDR1 is MDHEN and CDR2 SYDVKM. CDR3 length: 14 amino acids. Trimming left V 7 bases short and J 4 bases short, with 17 bases between. CDR3 protein: CASNTGSPPYEQYF. Written as DNA, the CDR3 is TGTGCCAGCAACACAGGGAGTCCCCCGTACGAGCAGTACTTC.

J is TRBJ2-1 and V is TRBV6-2 or TRBV6-3; the D gene is possibly TRBD1 (6 bases). V was shortened by 6 bases and J by 14 bases, with 23 bases between the two germline ends. The CDR3 length is 14 residues. Germline V lookup: CDR1 MNHEY, CDR2 SVGEGT. CDR3 sequence: CASSPAATGYGEFF. The CDR3 DNA is TGTGCCAGCAGCCCAGCAGCGACAGGTTATGGCGAGTTCTTC.

There are many counts of this clonotype. This chain joins TRBV27 and TRBJ2-1, with TRBD2 matching over 8 bases. Germline V lookup: CDR1 MNHEY, CDR2 SMNVEV (reference sequence). There are 13 residues in the CDR3. V shed 5 bases, J shed 9 bases, and the junction held 6 bases outside the gene matches. CDR3 nucleotide sequence: TGTGCCAGCAGTCCCACTCTAGCGGGTGAGCAGTTCTTC. Translating it yields CASSPTLAGEQFF.

This chain connects TRBV19 to TRBJ2-1; D may be TRBD1 or TRBD2 (5 bases each). The CDR3 is 17 residues long. The V gene lost 5 bases and the J gene lost 8 bases, with 25 bases spanning the gap. CDR1 and CDR2 from the germline V gene are LNHDA and SQIVND (reference sequence). CDR3 sequence reads: CASSSIPRRGPADEQFF. CDR3 bases: TGTGCCAGTAGTTCCATCCCCAGACGGGGACCCGCGGATGAGCAGTTCTTC.

The chain is built from TRBV15 and TRBJ2-1; perhaps D is TRBD1 or TRBD2 (6 bases each). Looked up from germline, CDR1 is LNHNV and CDR2 is YYDKDF (reference sequence). V lost 5 bases and J 2 bases, leaving 16 bases between the germline ends. This CDR3 comprises 16 residues. CDR3: CATSPQEGGPYNEQFF. In DNA, the CDR3 is TGTGCCACCAGCCCCCAAGAGGGGGGCCCCTACAATGAGCAGTTCTTC.

The chain recombines TRBV5-5 with TRBJ2-3; the D gene is possibly TRBD1 (6 bases). This CDR3 is 15 amino acids long. Germline assignment: CDR1 SGHKS and CDR2 YYEKEE (reference sequence). The V and J ends lost 1 base and 2 bases respectively, with 11 bases between them. CDR3 region: CASSLWDTSTDTQYF. The CDR3 DNA is TGTGCCAGCAGCTTGTGGGACACCTCCACAGATACGCAGTATTTT.